This T cell receptor beta chain was sequenced in a study of blood T cell repertoires in COVID-19. About the research overall: The United States, Italy and Spain provided the acute and convalescent COVID-19 samples. T cells, B-cell-depleted T cells, or PBMCs supplied cDNA or gDNA.

Per the original data handling: The assay estimated nucleated cells by amplifying reference gene primers. Assay: immunoSEQ multiplex PCR; the TCRdb copy retains only in-frame clones and omits some. That table is the source of V, J and clone size, and D and trimming were worked out from the DNA. The sample carries around 250,000 clones, 70% to 90% recorded once. CDR1 and CDR2 (germline): SGHDN, FVKESK. V gave up 3 bases and J gave up 5 bases, with 16 bases separating them. The CDR3 totals 15 residues. Participants came from some 23 US areas, aged roughly 18 to 95 years. V and J are TRBV14 and TRBJ1-1; possible D gene TRBD1, 6 bases. The source material was PBMCs or T cells enriched from blood (not recorded which). The clonotype originates from a man aged 45-60 years who had been exposed to COVID-19. The chain's CDR3 is CASSQETGPLTEAFF. The CDR3 nucleotides are TGTGCCAGCAGCCAGGAAACAGGGCCGTTGACTGAAGCTTTCTTT.